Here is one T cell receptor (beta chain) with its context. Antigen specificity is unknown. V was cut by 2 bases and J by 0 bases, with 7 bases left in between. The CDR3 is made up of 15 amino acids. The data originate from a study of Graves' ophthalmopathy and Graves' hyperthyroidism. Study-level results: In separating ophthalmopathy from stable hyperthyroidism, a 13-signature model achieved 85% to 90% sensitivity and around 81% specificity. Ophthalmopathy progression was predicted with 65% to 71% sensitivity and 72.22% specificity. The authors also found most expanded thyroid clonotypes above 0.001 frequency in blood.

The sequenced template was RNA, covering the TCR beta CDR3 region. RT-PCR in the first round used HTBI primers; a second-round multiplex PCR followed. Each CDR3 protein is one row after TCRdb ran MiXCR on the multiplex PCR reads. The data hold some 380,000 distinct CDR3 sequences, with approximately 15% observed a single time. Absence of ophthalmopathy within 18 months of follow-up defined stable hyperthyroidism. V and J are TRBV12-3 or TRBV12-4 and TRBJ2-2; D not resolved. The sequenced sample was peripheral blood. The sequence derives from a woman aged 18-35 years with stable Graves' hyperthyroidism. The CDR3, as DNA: TGTGCCAGCAGTTTATATGGTACGAACACCGGGGAGCTGTTTTTT. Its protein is CASSLYGTNTGELFF.